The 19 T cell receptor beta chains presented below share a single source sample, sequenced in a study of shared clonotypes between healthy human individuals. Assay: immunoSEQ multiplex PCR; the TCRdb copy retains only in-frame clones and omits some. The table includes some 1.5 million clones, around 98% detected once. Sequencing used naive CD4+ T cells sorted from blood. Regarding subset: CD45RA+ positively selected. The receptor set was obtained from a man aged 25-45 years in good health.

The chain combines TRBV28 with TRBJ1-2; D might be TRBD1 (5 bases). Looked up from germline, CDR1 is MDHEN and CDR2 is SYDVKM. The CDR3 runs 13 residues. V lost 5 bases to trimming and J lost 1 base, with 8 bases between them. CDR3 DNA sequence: TGTGCCAGCAGTCGAGGGGTTAACTATGGCTACACCTTC. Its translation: CASSRGVNYGYTF.

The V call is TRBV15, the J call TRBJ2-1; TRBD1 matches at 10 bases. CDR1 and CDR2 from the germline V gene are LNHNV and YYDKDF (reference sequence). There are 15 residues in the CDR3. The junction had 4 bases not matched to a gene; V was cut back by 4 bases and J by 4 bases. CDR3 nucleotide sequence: TGTGCCACCAGCACCAGGACAGGGGGGTACAATGAGCAGTTCTTC. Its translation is CATSTRTGGYNEQFF.

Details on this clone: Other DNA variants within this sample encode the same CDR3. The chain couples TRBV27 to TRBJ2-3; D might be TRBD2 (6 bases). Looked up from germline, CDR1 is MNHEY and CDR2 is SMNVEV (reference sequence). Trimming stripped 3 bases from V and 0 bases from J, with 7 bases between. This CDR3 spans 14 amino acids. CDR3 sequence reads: CASSLRGSTDTQYF. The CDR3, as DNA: TGTGCCAGCAGTTTGCGGGGAAGCACAGATACGCAGTATTTT.

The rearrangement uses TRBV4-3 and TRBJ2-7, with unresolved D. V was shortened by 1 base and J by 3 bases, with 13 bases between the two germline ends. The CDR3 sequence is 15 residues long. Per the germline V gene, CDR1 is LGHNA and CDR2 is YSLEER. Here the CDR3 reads CASSQGVSRDYEQYF. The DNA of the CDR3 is TGCGCCAGCAGCCAAGGGGTTTCGAGAGACTACGAGCAGTACTTC.

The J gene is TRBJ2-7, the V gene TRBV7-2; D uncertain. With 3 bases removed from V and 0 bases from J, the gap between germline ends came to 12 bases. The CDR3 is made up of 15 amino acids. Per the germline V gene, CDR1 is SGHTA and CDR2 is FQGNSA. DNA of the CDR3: TGTGCCAGCAGCTTCTCCATACTTGACTCCTACGAGCAGTACTTC. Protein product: CASSFSILDSYEQYF.

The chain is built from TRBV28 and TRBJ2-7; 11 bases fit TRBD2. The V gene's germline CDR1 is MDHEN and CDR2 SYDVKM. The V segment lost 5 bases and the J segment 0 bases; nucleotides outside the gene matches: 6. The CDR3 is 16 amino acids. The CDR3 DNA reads TGTGCCAGCAGTCCCCTTAGCGGGAGGGCCTCCTACGAGCAGTACTTC. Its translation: CASSPLSGRASYEQYF.

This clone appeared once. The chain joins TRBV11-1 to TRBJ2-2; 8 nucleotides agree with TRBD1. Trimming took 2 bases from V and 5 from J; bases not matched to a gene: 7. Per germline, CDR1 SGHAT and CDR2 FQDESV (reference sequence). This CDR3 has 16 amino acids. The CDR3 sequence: CASSLPGQGWTGELFF. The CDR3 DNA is TGTGCCAGCAGCTTACCCGGACAGGGTTGGACCGGGGAGCTGTTTTTT.

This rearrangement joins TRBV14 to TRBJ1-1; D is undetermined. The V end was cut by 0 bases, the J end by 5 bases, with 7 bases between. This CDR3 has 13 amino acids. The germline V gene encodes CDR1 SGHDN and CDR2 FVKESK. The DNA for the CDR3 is TGTGCCAGCAGCCAAGATAGGAGGACTGAAGCTTTCTTT. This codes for CASSQDRRTEAFF.

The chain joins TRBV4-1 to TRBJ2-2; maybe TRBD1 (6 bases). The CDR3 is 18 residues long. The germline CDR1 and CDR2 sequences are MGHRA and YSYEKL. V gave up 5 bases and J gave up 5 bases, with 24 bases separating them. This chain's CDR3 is CASSKSLIGQLVTGELFF. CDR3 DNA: TGCGCCAGCAGCAAATCTTTGATAGGACAGCTAGTTACCGGGGAGCTGTTTTTT.

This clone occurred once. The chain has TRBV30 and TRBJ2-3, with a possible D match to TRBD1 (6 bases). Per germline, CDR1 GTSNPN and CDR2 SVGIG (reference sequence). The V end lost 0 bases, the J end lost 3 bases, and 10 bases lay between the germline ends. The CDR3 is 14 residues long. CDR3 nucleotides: TGTGCCTGGAGTGTAGACAGGCTTACAGATACGCAGTATTTT. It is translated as CAWSVDRLTDTQYF.

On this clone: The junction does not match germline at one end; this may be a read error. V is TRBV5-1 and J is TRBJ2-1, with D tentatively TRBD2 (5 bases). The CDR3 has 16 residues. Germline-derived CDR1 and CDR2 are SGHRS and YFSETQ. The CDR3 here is CASSLASPNTYNEQFF. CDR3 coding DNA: TGCGCCAGCAGCTTGGCTAGCCCTAATACCTATAATGAGCAGTTCTTC.

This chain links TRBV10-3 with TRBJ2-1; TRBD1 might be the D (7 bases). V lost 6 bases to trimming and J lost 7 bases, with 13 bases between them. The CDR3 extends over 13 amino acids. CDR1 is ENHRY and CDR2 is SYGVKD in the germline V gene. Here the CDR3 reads CAISRGVGNEQFF. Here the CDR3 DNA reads TGTGCCATCAGCAGGGGGGTGGGAAATGAGCAGTTCTTC.

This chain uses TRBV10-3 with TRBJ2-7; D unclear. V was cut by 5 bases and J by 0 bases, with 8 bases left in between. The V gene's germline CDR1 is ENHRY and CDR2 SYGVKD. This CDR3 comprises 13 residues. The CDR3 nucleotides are TGTGCCATCAGTCCTCAGTTCTCCTACGAGCAGTACTTC. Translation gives CAISPQFSYEQYF.

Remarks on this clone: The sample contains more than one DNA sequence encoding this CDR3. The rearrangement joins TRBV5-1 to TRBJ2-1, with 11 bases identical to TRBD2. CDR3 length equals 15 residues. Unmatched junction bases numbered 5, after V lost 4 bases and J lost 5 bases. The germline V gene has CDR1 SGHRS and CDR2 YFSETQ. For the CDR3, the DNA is TGCGCCAGCAGCCTAGGGACTAGCGGACACAATGAGCAGTTCTTC. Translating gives CASSLGTSGHNEQFF.

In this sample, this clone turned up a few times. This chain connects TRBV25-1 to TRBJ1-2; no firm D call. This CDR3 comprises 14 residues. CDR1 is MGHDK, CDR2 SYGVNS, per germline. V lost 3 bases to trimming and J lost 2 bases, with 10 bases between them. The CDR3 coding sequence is TGTGCCAGCAGTGAGGAGTGGCGGAACTATGGCTACACCTTC. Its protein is CASSEEWRNYGYTF.

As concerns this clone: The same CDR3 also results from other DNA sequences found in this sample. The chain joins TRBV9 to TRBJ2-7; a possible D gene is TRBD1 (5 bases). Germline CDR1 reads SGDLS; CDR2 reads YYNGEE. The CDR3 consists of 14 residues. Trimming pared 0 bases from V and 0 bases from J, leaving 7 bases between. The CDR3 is CASSVGRVSYEQYF. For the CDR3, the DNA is TGTGCCAGCAGCGTAGGCAGGGTCTCCTACGAGCAGTACTTC.

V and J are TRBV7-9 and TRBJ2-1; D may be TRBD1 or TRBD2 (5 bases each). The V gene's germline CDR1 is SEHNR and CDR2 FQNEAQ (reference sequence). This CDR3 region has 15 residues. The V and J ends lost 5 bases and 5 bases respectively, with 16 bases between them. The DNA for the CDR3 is TGTGCCAGCAGCATGACTCCCCGAGGGGACAATGAGCAGTTCTTC. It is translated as CASSMTPRGDNEQFF.

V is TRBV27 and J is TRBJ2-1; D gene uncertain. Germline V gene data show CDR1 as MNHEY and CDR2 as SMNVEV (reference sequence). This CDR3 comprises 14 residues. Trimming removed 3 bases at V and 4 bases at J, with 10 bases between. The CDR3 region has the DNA TGTGCCAGCAGTTTCAGCGCCCTTTACAATGAGCAGTTCTTC. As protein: CASSFSALYNEQFF.

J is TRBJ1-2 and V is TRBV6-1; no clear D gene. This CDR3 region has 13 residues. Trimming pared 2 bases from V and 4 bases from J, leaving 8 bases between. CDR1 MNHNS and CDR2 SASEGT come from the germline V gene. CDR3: CASSESVTYGYTF. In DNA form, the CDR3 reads TGTGCCAGCAGTGAATCAGTAACCTATGGCTACACCTTC.